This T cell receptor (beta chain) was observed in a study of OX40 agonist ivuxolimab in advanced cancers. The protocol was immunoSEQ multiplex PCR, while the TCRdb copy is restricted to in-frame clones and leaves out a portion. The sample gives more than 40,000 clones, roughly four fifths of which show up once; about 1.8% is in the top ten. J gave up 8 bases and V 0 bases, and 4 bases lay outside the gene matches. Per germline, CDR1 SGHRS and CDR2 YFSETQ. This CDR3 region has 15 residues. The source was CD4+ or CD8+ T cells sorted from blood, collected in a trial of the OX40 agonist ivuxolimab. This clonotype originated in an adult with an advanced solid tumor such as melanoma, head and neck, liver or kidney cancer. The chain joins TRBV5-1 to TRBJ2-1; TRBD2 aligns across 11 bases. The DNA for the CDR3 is TGCGCCAGCAGCTTGGTTAGCGGGGGGGTCTATGAGCAGTTCTTC. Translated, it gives CASSLVSGGVYEQFF.